This T cell receptor (beta chain) originates from a study of blood T cell repertoires in COVID-19. The wider study: Donors in the United States, Italy and Spain gave samples during acute or convalescent COVID-19.

CDR3 length: 15 residues. Losses at the gene ends were 4 bases for V and 2 bases for J; bases not matched to a gene: 4. The V gene's germline CDR1 is MDHEN and CDR2 SYDVKM. Original methodology: Reference gene primers were amplified, and this amplification served to estimate nucleated cell counts. This table comes from immunoSEQ multiplex PCR, and its TCRdb copy is limited to in-frame clones, with some not included. V, J and clone size derive from that table, while D and trimming were established from the DNA sequence. This sample yields 25,000 to 35,000 clones, of which 72% are seen a single time; 20% to 25% belongs to the top ten.

Sequencing used peripheral blood. The chain links TRBV28 to TRBJ1-5, with 8 positions matching TRBD1. The sequence was collected from a boy aged 2 to 10 with active or convalescent COVID-19. CDR3: CASSSHRGGNQPQHF. CDR3 sequence (DNA): TGTGCCAGCAGTTCCCACAGGGGGGGCAATCAGCCCCAGCATTTT.